This T cell receptor (beta chain) appears in the sequencing data of a study of cytomegalovirus exposure and HLA in healthy donors. Study observations and caveats: Both high specificity and high sensitivity reportedly marked the classifier's diagnosis of cytomegalovirus status. Analyses of presence/absence relied on an assumption of roughly uniform sequencing depth across donors. Per a prior analysis, the majority of TCR beta V segments were productive roughly 87% or roughly 30% of the time. The only immune exposure information that was available was CMV serostatus.

PCR primers comprised 60 Vbeta and 13 Jbeta primers. Clones were sequenced by immunoSEQ multiplex PCR, and TCRdb holds only the in-frame ones, with some missing. The data contain about 200,000 clones, about 88% of them singletons. Per germline, CDR1 SQVTM and CDR2 ANQGSEA. This CDR3 has 14 residues. A few counts support this clone. Its antigen is not known. The sample comprised PBMCs. This TCR was recovered from a woman in her twenties or thirties in good health and CMV-seronegative. The rearrangement joins TRBV29-1 to TRBJ2-3; 10 bases line up with TRBD2. CDR3 nucleotide sequence: TGCAGTGCGCGGACTAGCGGCGGCACAGATACGCAGTATTTT. As protein: CSARTSGGTDTQYF.